The 13 T cell receptor beta chains below were found in one sample sequenced in a study of Graves' ophthalmopathy and Graves' hyperthyroidism. Amplification of the TCR beta CDR3 regions used RNA transcripts (as template). First-round RT-PCR with HTBI primers preceded a second-round multiplex PCR. MiXCR was run by TCRdb on the multiplex PCR reads, yielding one entry per CDR3 protein. The sample consists of around 51,000 distinct CDR3 sequences, over 40% of them appearing once. Material for sequencing was peripheral blood. All receptors derive from an adult man with Graves' ophthalmopathy.

This clonotype was seen many times. This chain joins TRBV11-2 and TRBJ2-2; 7 nucleotides line up with TRBD1. Germline V CDR1 and CDR2: SGHAT, FQNNGV. V was pared by 0 bases and J by 2 bases, with 12 bases of the junction left unmatched. The CDR3 loop spans 19 amino acids. Here the CDR3 reads CASSLDRGGTAYNTGELFF. The CDR3, as DNA: TGTGCCAGCAGCTTAGATCGCGGTGGGACAGCCTATAACACCGGGGAGCTGTTTTTT.

Ten or more counts support this clonotype. V gene TRBV4-2 combines with J gene TRBJ2-5; 7 nucleotides agree with TRBD1. Unmatched junction bases numbered 5, after V lost 2 bases and J lost 2 bases. CDR1 and CDR2 from the germline V gene are LGHNA and YNFKEQ. There are 15 residues in the CDR3. CDR3 in DNA: TGTGCCAGCAGCCAACCCGGGACAGCACAAGAGACCCAGTACTTC. Its protein is CASSQPGTAQETQYF.

In regard to this clonotype: Likely a read error: the CDR3 ends without its conserved phenylalanine or tryptophan. The limits of the CDR3 on the DNA are not certain, so only TCRdb's listed CDR3 is given. V usage is TRBV20-1 and J usage is TRBJ1-1; TRBD1 reflects the table's D call only, with no check against the DNA. Germline values: CDR1 DFQATT, CDR2 SNEGSKA (reference sequence). From its first to its last residue, the CDR3 has 13 amino acids. CDR3 residues: CSAHATGGQGALL.

This clonotype showed up many times. CDR3 sequence (DNA): TGTGCCAGCAGCTTAGGGCCAGCGGCCTCCTACAATGAGCAGTTCTTC. Protein: CASSLGPAASYNEQFF. V is TRBV7-2 and J is TRBJ2-1; D possibly corresponds to TRBD2 (5 bases). The ends were cut back, 1 base at V and 0 bases at J, with 10 bases in the middle. Germline V gene sequence: CDR1 SGHTA, CDR2 FQGNSA. This CDR3 contains 16 residues.

The chain couples TRBV19 to TRBJ2-7; TRBD2 matches 9 bases. Per the germline V gene, CDR1 is LNHDA and CDR2 is SQIVND (reference sequence). J was trimmed by 2 bases and V by 5 bases; bases with no gene match: 4. The CDR3 totals 14 residues. In DNA, the CDR3 is TGTGCCAGTAGTTGGACTAGCGTAACCTACGAGCAGTACTTC. It specifies CASSWTSVTYEQYF. Full variable domain (rest looked up from reference TRBV19 and TRBJ2-7): DGGITQSPKYLFRKEGQNVTLSCEQNLNHDAMYWYRQDPGQGLRLIYYSQIVNDFQKGDIAEGYSVSREKKESFPLTVTSAQKNPTAFYLCASSWTSVTYEQYFGPGTRLTVT.

Ten or more counts support this clonotype. V is TRBV10-3 and J is TRBJ2-2; 12 positions agree with TRBD2. Germline V gives CDR1 ENHRY, CDR2 SYGVKD. After removal of 8 bases from V and 4 bases from J, the junction contained 14 bases not matched to a gene. The CDR3 runs to 18 residues. Here the CDR3 reads CAILDSTSGSRGTGELFF. Written as DNA, the CDR3 is TGTGCCATCCTGGACTCGACTAGCGGGAGTCGGGGCACCGGGGAGCTGTTTTTT.

In this sample, this clonotype turned up many times. This chain links TRBV24-1 with TRBJ2-2; D is tentatively TRBD1 or TRBD2 (6 bases each). Germline V lookup: CDR1 KGHDR, CDR2 SFDVKD. The CDR3 loop spans 17 amino acids. V was pared by 0 bases and J by 5 bases, with 15 bases between. This CDR3 is CATSDLSGAGGTGELFF. CDR3 bases: TGTGCCACCAGTGATTTGTCGGGGGCCGGAGGGACCGGGGAGCTGTTTTTT.

The sample holds many counts of this clonotype. The chain is built from TRBV10-2 and TRBJ1-1, with a possible D match to TRBD1 (5 bases). Germline assignment: CDR1 WSHSY and CDR2 SAAADI. Trimming took off 4 bases at V and 4 bases at J, with 10 bases between the two ends. The CDR3 runs to 13 residues. The DNA of the CDR3 is TGCGCCAGCAGTGTCGAAAGGGGCACTGAAGCTTTCTTT. It yields the protein CASSVERGTEAFF.

V usage is TRBV14 and J usage is TRBJ1-2; a possible D gene is TRBD1 (5 bases). V was pared by 6 bases and J by 8 bases, with 22 bases between. Germline loops: CDR1 SGHDN, CDR2 FVKESK. This CDR3 region has 15 residues. Here the CDR3 reads CASSYNLGTLGGYTF. Written as DNA, the CDR3 is TGTGCCAGCAGTTATAATCTTGGGACTCTCGGGGGCTACACCTTC.

This clonotype was detected many times. The rearrangement links TRBV6-4 to TRBJ1-3; a possible D gene is TRBD1 (6 bases). V dropped 0 bases and J dropped 2 bases, with 11 bases sitting between them. The germline V gene encodes CDR1 MRHNA and CDR2 SNTAGT. The CDR3 is 16 residues long. As DNA, the CDR3 is TGTGCCAGCAGTGACTCGACAGGACCCGCTGGAAACACCATATATTTT. Translated: CASSDSTGPAGNTIYF.

This chain connects TRBV20-1 to TRBJ1-2; 10 bases match TRBD1. CDR1 is DFQATT and CDR2 is SNEGSKA in the germline V gene (reference sequence). J was trimmed by 4 bases and V by 5 bases; bases with no gene match: 7. This CDR3 spans 14 amino acids. CDR3 protein: CSAPPGQGSYGYTF. CDR3 in DNA: TGCAGTGCTCCTCCGGGACAGGGGAGCTATGGCTACACCTTC.

The rearrangement links TRBV13 to TRBJ2-2, with no clear D. The ends were cut back, 5 bases at V and 1 base at J, with 11 bases in the middle. Looked up from germline, CDR1 is PRHDT and CDR2 is FYEKMQ (reference sequence). The CDR3 is made up of 15 amino acids. Written as DNA, the CDR3 is TGTGCCAGCAGCCGGTCGGTCGGGAACACCGGGGAGCTGTTTTTT. Its protein is CASSRSVGNTGELFF.

This chain uses TRBV13 with TRBJ2-5; 11 bases match TRBD2. The CDR3 covers 17 residues. Unmatched junction bases numbered 10, after V lost 5 bases and J lost 2 bases. Looked up from germline, CDR1 is PRHDT and CDR2 is FYEKMQ (reference sequence). The CDR3 loop is CASSLAGGGQIQETQYF. In DNA form, the CDR3 reads TGTGCCAGCAGCCTAGCGGGGGGTGGGCAGATACAAGAGACCCAGTACTTC.